The 17 T cell receptor beta chains below were found in one sample sequenced in a study of CD8+ T cells in alopecia areata. Extraction of RNA preceded its reverse transcription into cDNA, which served as the sequencing template. Clones were sequenced by immunoSEQ multiplex PCR, and TCRdb holds only the in-frame ones, with some missing. The sample has approximately 99,000 clones; around 59% are singletons. Sequences were obtained from CD8+ T cells sorted from blood. These receptors all stem from a human donor in good health.

The genes are TRBV10-3 and TRBJ2-4; the match to TRBD2 covers 7 bases. Germline V gene lookup returns CDR1 ENHRY and CDR2 SYGVKD. The V and J ends lost 0 bases and 0 bases, in that order; junction bases with no gene match: 11. There are 19 residues in the CDR3. The CDR3 DNA reads as TGTGCCATCAGTGAGTCGATAGACGCGGGGGAGCTAGCCAAAAACATTCAGTACTTC. Amino acid sequence: CAISESIDAGELAKNIQYF.

This clone turned up a few times. The chain has TRBV5-1 and TRBJ2-7; 7 nucleotides align to TRBD2. Germline CDR1 and CDR2: SGHRS and YFSETQ. V gave up 0 bases and J gave up 4 bases; unmatched junction bases: 10. The CDR3 loop spans 16 amino acids. The CDR3: CASSLGRGNGKYEQYF. In DNA form, the CDR3 reads TGCGCCAGCAGCTTGGGGCGGGGGAATGGCAAATACGAGCAGTACTTC.

The chain is built from TRBV4-2 and TRBJ2-7; D gene uncertain. CDR1 is LGHNA and CDR2 is YNFKEQ in the germline V gene. V lost 0 bases and J lost 0, with 9 bases in between. This CDR3 contains 15 residues. The CDR3 loop is CASSQDHPGSYEQYF. The DNA of the CDR3 is TGTGCCAGCAGCCAAGATCACCCCGGCTCCTACGAGCAGTACTTC.

The V gene is TRBV29-1, the J gene TRBJ1-5; 9 bases map to TRBD1. V was clipped by 0 bases and J by 7 bases; unmatched bases: 1. This CDR3 has 13 amino acids. Germline V gives CDR1 SQVTM, CDR2 ANQGSEA. The CDR3 nucleotides read TGCAGCGTTGAAGAGGGACAGGGCCAGCCCCAGCATTTT. This translates into CSVEEGQGQPQHF.

Only a few counts were recorded for this clone. This rearrangement joins TRBV5-1 to TRBJ2-1, with D perhaps given as TRBD1 or TRBD2 (5 bases each). Germline CDR1 reads SGHRS; CDR2 reads YFSETQ. The CDR3 length is 14 residues. V dropped 0 bases and J dropped 6 bases, with 10 bases sitting between them. The CDR3 sequence is CASSLVGPSNEQFF. The DNA for the CDR3 is TGCGCCAGCAGCTTGGTGGGACCCAGCAATGAGCAGTTCTTC.

CDR3 DNA: TGTGCCAGCAGCCCTTGGGGAGGGGGTGGCACAGATACGCAGTATTTT. Amino acid sequence: CASSPWGGGGTDTQYF. The chain uses TRBV9 and TRBJ2-3, with D maybe TRBD2 (7 bases). V lost 4 bases and J lost 1, with 16 bases in between. CDR1 and CDR2 from the germline V gene are SGDLS and YYNGEE. CDR3 size: 16 residues.

This clone was found a few times. The chain is built from TRBV28 and TRBJ2-3; D is perhaps TRBD1 or TRBD2 (5 bases each). Germline V gene lookup returns CDR1 MDHEN and CDR2 SYDVKM. V was shortened by 6 bases and J by 2 bases, with 12 bases between the two germline ends. The CDR3 contains 14 residues. CDR3 DNA: TGTGCCAGCAGGGAAACGGGGACCACAGATACGCAGTATTTT. Protein: CASRETGTTDTQYF.

The chain recombines TRBV5-6 with TRBJ2-7, with no clear D. The CDR3 length is 13 residues. Trimming shortened V by 0 bases and J by 2 bases, and 6 bases separated the two germline ends. Looked up from germline, CDR1 is SGHDT and CDR2 is YYEEEE. This chain's CDR3 is CASSLGGTYEQYF. The CDR3 bases are TGTGCCAGCAGCTTGGGGGGAACCTACGAGCAGTACTTC.

This clone was seen a handful of times. This chain connects TRBV7-9 to TRBJ2-7, with 7 bases that match TRBD1. Trimming at V came to 5 bases and at J to 4 bases, leaving 8 bases not matched to a gene. This CDR3 region has 14 residues. Germline V gene lookup returns CDR1 SEHNR and CDR2 FQNEAQ (reference sequence). CDR3 DNA sequence: TGTGCCAGCAGCCCCGCCGGGACAGCTTACGAGCAGTACTTC. Translated: CASSPAGTAYEQYF.

In this sample, this clone turned up a few times. This rearrangement joins TRBV29-1 to TRBJ2-7; TRBD1 matches 7 bases. The CDR3 spans 15 residues. Trimming at V came to 4 bases and at J to 1 base, leaving 10 bases not matched to a gene. Germline V gives CDR1 SQVTM, CDR2 ANQGSEA. CDR3 DNA sequence: TGCAGCGTTGCCGGCCAACTGACAGGGTCCTACGAGCAGTACTTC. Encoded protein: CSVAGQLTGSYEQYF.

The rearrangement links TRBV6-1 to TRBJ2-1, with TRBD1 as a possible D gene (5 bases). CDR1 is MNHNS and CDR2 is SASEGT in the germline V gene. V was trimmed by 6 bases and J by 14 bases, leaving 14 bases between them. This CDR3 is built from 11 residues. The CDR3 coding sequence is TGTGCCAGCAGCCAGAAGGGGTTTGAGTTCTTC. Translated: CASSQKGFEFF.

The chain recombines TRBV5-4 with TRBJ2-2; no clear D. The CDR3 runs to 11 residues. The germline V and J ends were trimmed by 4 bases and 5 bases, with 3 bases remaining between them. The germline V gene has CDR1 SGHNT and CDR2 YYREEE (reference sequence). The chain's CDR3 is CASSITGELFF. The DNA of the CDR3 is TGTGCCAGCAGCATAACCGGGGAGCTGTTTTTT. Filled out from reference TRBV5-4 and TRBJ2-2, the complete variable domain reads ETGVTQSPTHLIKTRGQQVTLRCSSQSGHNTVSWYQQALGQGPQFIFQYYREEENGRGNFPPRFSGLQFPNYSSELNVNALELDDSALYLCASSITGELFFGEGSRLTVL.

This clone was detected a few times. The rearrangement links TRBV7-3 to TRBJ1-2; no clear D. Between the trimmed V and J ends, which lost 4 bases and 13 bases, there was a span of 13 bases. CDR3 length equals 11 residues. The germline gives CDR1 SGHTA, CDR2 FQGTGA. In nucleotides, the CDR3 is TGTGCCAGCAGCTCGGGCCTCGGACTCACCTTC. Translating gives CASSSGLGLTF. The complete variable domain, with remaining parts taken from reference TRBV7-3 and TRBJ1-2, reads GAGVSQTPSNKVTEKGKYVELRCDPISGHTALYWYRQSLGQGPEFLIYFQGTGAADDSGLPNDRFFAVRPEGSVSTLKIQRTERGDSAVYLCASSSGLGLTFGSGTRLTVV.

This clone was counted only a few times. This chain connects TRBV6-5 to TRBJ2-1; 7 nucleotides match TRBD2. The CDR3 contains 13 residues. Germline loops: CDR1 MNHEY, CDR2 SVGAGI. Trimming took 5 bases from V and 5 from J; bases not matched to a gene: 3. The CDR3 here is CASSLAENNEQFF. CDR3 sequence (DNA): TGTGCCAGCAGTCTAGCGGAGAACAATGAGCAGTTCTTC.

CDR3 sequence (DNA): TGTGCCAGCAGCTCTGGAAACACTGAAGCTTTCTTT. It translates to CASSSGNTEAFF. V gene TRBV5-6 combines with J gene TRBJ1-1, with D unresolved. The CDR3 is 12 residues long. V dropped 3 bases and J dropped 2 bases, with 5 bases sitting between them. Germline CDR1 reads SGHDT; CDR2 reads YYEEEE.

V is TRBV15 and J is TRBJ2-5; 8 bases map to TRBD2. This CDR3 has 16 residues. Germline CDR1 is LNHNV and CDR2 is YYDKDF (reference sequence). V shed 0 bases and J 2 bases; nucleotides not matched to a gene: 5. The chain's CDR3 is CATSREFSGGQETQYF. DNA for the CDR3: TGTGCCACCAGCAGAGAGTTCAGCGGGGGACAAGAGACCCAGTACTTC.

J is TRBJ2-1 and V is TRBV5-4, with D perhaps TRBD1 (5 bases). Looked up from germline, CDR1 is SGHNT and CDR2 is YYREEE (reference sequence). V shed 0 bases and J shed 13 bases, with 11 bases lying between them. The CDR3 runs 12 residues. The CDR3 coding sequence is TGTGCCAGCAGCTTGGTGGGCCAGGGTCAGTTCTTC. This encodes CASSLVGQGQFF.